This T cell receptor beta chain was captured in a study of monozygotic twins with cystic fibrosis. As for the study in general: Library input was 2.5 to 3.5 micrograms of fragmented DNA, with about 15 PCR cycles. Study-level findings and limits: The repertoire was suggested to be naive-dominated, clonality median roughly 0.0093.

Profiled with immunoSEQ multiplex PCR; TCRdb holds only in-frame clones, not every one. The data hold 20,000 to 30,000 clones, with 90% observed a single time. Details on this clone: No antigen is known for it.

The CDR3 totals 15 residues. V lost 1 base and J lost 1, with 5 bases in between. Germline-derived CDR1 and CDR2 are MGHRA and YSYEKL. The sequence was collected from a girl aged 2-9 years with cystic fibrosis. This chain connects TRBV4-1 to TRBJ2-6; perhaps D is TRBD1 or TRBD2 (5 bases each). Specimen: blood. The CDR3 reads CASSQGGSGANVLTF. For the CDR3, the DNA is TGCGCCAGCAGCCAAGGGGGGTCTGGGGCCAACGTCCTGACTTTC.